The clone carrying this TCR beta chain is a singleton in its sample. Its antigen is as yet unknown. TCRdb re-called the 5' RACE reads through MiXCR, storing one row per CDR3 protein. In the table there are approximately 160,000 distinct CDR3 sequences, approximately 6.2% of which are singletons. Germline V lookup: CDR1 LNHDA, CDR2 SQIVND (reference sequence). The CDR3 has 18 residues. Trimming removed 6 bases from V and 0 bases from J, with 22 bases in between. The sample belongs to a study of T cells after yellow fever vaccination. Study outcomes and limitations: Among primary-vaccination clones, most reappeared after the booster, at almost 98% for CD4 and approximately 90% for CD8.

The starting material was CD4+ T cells sorted from PBMCs, obtained on the day of the first yellow fever vaccination. This chain uses TRBV19 with TRBJ2-3, with D possibly TRBD1 on 6 matching bases. The receptor was isolated from a man aged 18 to 29 who received the YFV17D yellow fever vaccine. This CDR3 is CASSPQGPRGFSTDTQYF. DNA of the CDR3: TGTGCCAGTAGCCCACAGGGACCTCGGGGCTTTAGCACAGATACGCAGTATTTT.